This TCR beta chain is from a study of cytomegalovirus exposure and HLA in healthy donors. General study points: It was reported that the classifier diagnosed cytomegalovirus status with high specificity and sensitivity in both the original and validation cohorts.

TCRdb's copy holds only in-frame clones and misses some; the assay was immunoSEQ multiplex PCR. The repertoire holds some 290,000 clones, with nearly 90% as singletons. On this clone itself: Its antigen is not known.

The sequence was collected from a young man in good health and CMV-seronegative. Specimen: PBMCs.

Written as DNA, the CDR3 is TGTGCCAGCAGCTTAGTAGCGGGGGGGCTGAACACCGGGGAGCTGTTTTTT. It codes for CASSLVAGGLNTGELFF. This chain uses TRBV7-2 with TRBJ2-2; 11 bases match TRBD2. This CDR3 contains 17 residues. With 1 base clipped from V and 1 base from J, the junction kept 2 bases outside the gene matches. Germline values: CDR1 SGHTA, CDR2 FQGNSA. The full variable domain, rest sourced from reference TRBV7-2 and TRBJ2-2, is GAGVSQSPSNKVTEKGKDVELRCDPISGHTALYWYRQSLGQGLEFLIYFQGNSAPDKSGLPSDRFSAERTGGSVSTLTIQRTQQEDSAVYLCASSLVAGGLNTGELFFGEGSRLTVL.